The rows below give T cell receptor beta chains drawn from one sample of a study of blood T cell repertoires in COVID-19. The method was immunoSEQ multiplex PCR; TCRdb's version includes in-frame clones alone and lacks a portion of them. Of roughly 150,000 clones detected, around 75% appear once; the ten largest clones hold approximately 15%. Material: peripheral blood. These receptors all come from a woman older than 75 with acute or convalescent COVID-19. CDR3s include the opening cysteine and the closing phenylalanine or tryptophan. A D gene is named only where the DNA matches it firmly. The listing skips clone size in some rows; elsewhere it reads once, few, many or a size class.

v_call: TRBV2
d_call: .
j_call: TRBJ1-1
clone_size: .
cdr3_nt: TGTGCCAGCAGTGGGCAGAACACTGAAGCTTTCTTT
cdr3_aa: CASSGQNTEAFF

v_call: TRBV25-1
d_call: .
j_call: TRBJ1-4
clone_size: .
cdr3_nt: TGTGCCAGCAGTGAATTTACGACTACAACTAATGAAAAACTGTTTTTT
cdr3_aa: CASSEFTTTTNEKLFF

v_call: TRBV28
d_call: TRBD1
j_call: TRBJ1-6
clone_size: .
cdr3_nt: TGTGCCAGCACCGTGGGGACAGGGGGTTCACCCCTCCACTTT
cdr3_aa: CASTVGTGGSPLHF

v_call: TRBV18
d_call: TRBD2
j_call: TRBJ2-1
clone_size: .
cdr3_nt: TGTGCCAGCTCACGGCAACTAGCGGGAACGTACAATGAGCAGTTCTTC
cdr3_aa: CASSRQLAGTYNEQFF

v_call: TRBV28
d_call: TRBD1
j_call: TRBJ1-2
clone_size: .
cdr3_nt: TGTGCCAGCAAGGGGCAGGGGGGAAACTATGGCTACACCTTC
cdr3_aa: CASKGQGGNYGYTF

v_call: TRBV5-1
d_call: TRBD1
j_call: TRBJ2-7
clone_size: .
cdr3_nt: TGCGCCAGCAGCCCCTCCGGGACAGGGATAAGGGGTGAGCAGTACTTC
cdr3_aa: CASSPSGTGIRGEQYF

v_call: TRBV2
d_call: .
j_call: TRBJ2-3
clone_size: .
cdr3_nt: TGTGCCAGCAGTTATTTAGCGGTGCCCATCACAGATACGCAGTATTTT
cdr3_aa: CASSYLAVPITDTQYF

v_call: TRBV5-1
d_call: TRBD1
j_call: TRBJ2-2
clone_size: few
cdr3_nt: TGCGCCAGCAGCCCGGACAGGGGGTTAACCGGGGAGCTGTTTTTT
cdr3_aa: CASSPDRGLTGELFF

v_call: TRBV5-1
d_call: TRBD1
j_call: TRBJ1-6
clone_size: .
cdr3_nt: TGCGCCAGCAGCTTGGGGGTGGACAGGGGTAGCTATAATTCACCCCTCCACTTT
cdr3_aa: CASSLGVDRGSYNSPLHF

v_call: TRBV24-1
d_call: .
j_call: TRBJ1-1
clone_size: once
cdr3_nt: TGTGCCACCAGTGATCACTACCGGGTTACTTACACTGAAGCTTTCTTT
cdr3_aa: CATSDHYRVTYTEAFF

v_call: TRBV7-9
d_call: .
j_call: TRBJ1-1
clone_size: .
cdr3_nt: TGTGCCAGCAGCTTAATTGGGGGCGAAGCTTTCTTT
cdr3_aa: CASSLIGGEAFF

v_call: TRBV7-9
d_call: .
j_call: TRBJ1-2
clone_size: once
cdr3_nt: TGTGCCAGCAGCTTAGCAACTCCTCCGTATGGCTACACCTTC
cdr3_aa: CASSLATPPYGYTF

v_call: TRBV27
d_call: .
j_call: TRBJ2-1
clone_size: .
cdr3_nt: TGTGCCAGCAGTTTATACGGGGTAAAGGCTCCGGGCAATGAGCAGTTCTTC
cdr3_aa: CASSLYGVKAPGNEQFF

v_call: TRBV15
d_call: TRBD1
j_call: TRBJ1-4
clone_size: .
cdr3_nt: TGTGCCACCAGCCTTAGACAGGGCCATGAAAAACTGTTTTTT
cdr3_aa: CATSLRQGHEKLFF

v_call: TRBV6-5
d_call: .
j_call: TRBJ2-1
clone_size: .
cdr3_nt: TGTGCCGCAGGACACGGAGGGAATGAGCAGTTCTTC
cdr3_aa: CAAGHGGNEQFF

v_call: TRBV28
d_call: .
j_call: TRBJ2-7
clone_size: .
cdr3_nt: TGTGCCAGCAGTTTGGGCCCAGACTACGAGCAGTACTTC
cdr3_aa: CASSLGPDYEQYF

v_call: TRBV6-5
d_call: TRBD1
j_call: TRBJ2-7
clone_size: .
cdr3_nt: TGTGCCAGCAGCTCGACAGGGGGGGGCTACGAGCAGTACTTC
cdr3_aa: CASSSTGGGYEQYF

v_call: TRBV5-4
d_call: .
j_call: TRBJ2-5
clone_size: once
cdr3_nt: TGTGCCAGCAGCGCCCCGTTGGGTTCGGGGGAGACCCAGTACTTC
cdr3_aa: CASSAPLGSGETQYF

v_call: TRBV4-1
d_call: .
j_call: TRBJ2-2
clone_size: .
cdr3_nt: TGCGCCAGCAGCCAAGAGGGGACTTGGAACACCGGGGAGCTGTTTTTT
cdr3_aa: CASSQEGTWNTGELFF

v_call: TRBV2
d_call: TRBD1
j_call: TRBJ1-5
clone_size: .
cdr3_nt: TGTGCCAGCCGGGACAGTCTCTCACATAGCAATCAGCCCCAGCATTTT
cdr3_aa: CASRDSLSHSNQPQHF

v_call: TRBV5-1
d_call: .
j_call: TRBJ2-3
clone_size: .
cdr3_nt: TGCGCCAGCAGCTTGGGGACTTCGGGTCCTGGCACAGATACGCAGTATTTT
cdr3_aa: CASSLGTSGPGTDTQYF

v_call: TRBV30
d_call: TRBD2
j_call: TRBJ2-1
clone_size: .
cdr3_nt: TGTGCCTGGACCCGGGGGGGAAATGAGCAGTTCTTC
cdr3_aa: CAWTRGGNEQFF

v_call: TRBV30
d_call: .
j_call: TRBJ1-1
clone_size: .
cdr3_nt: TGTGCCTGGAGCCTACAGGGGAACACTGAAGCTTTCTTT
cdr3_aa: CAWSLQGNTEAFF

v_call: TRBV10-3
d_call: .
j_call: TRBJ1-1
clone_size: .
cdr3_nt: TGTGCCACCCAGAAGAACACTGAAGCTTTCTTT
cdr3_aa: CATQKNTEAFF

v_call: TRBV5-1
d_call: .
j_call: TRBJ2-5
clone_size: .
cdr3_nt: TGCGCCAGCAGCTTCCAGGGGCCCCCCCAAGAGACCCAGTACTTC
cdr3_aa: CASSFQGPPQETQYF

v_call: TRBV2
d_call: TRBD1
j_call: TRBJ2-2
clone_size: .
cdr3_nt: TGTGCCAGCAGTGGACAGGGCTCCAACACCGGGGAGCTGTTTTTT
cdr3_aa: CASSGQGSNTGELFF

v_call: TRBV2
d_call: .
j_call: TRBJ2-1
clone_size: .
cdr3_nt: TGTGCCAGCAATATAGTCACGGACAATGAGCAGTTCTTC
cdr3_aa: CASNIVTDNEQFF

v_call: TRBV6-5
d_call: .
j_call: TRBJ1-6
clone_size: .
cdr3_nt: TGTGCCAGCAGTCCTGACTATCCCAATTCACCCCTCCACTTT
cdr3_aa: CASSPDYPNSPLHF

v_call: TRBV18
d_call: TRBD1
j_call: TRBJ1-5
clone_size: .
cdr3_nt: TGTGCCAGCTCTCCAGACAGGGCCAGTCAGCCCCAGCATTTT
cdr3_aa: CASSPDRASQPQHF

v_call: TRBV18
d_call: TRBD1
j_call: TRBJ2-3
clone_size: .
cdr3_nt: TGTGCCAGCTCACCGGGGACAGGCCCTAGCACAGATACGCAGTATTTT
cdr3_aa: CASSPGTGPSTDTQYF

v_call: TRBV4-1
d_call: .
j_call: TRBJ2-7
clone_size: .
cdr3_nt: TGCGCCAGCAGCCTGAAAGACCCTAGTTACGAGCAGTACTTC
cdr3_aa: CASSLKDPSYEQYF

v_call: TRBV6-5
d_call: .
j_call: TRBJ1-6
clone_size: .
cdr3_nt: TGTGCCAGCAGTTACGGTACGGGGGGCTCACCCCTCCACTTT
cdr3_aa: CASSYGTGGSPLHF

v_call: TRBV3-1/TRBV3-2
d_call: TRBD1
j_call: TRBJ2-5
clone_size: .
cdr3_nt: TGTGCCAGCAGCCGGGACAGACAAGAGACCCAGTACTTC
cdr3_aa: CASSRDRQETQYF

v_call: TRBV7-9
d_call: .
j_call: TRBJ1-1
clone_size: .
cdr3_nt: TGTGCCAGCAGCCCTACTCCTGGGGGGACTGAAGCTTTCTTT
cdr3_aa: CASSPTPGGTEAFF

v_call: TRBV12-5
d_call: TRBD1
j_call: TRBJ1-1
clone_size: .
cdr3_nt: TGTGCTAGTGGTTTGGGGACAGGGAGGCAAGCTTTCTTT
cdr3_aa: CASGLGTGRQAFF

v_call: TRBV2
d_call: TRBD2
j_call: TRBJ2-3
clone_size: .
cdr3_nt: TGTGCCAGCAGTCTAGCGGGGGGTAGCACAGATACGCAGTATTTT
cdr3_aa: CASSLAGGSTDTQYF

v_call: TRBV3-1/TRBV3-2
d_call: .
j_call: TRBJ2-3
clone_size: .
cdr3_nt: TGTGCCAGCAGCCATTCAGGGAGCACAGATACGCAGTATTTT
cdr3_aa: CASSHSGSTDTQYF

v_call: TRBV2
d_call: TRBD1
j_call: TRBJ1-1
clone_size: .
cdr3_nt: TGTGCCAGCAGGGGGGACAGTTTAAACACTGAAGCTTTCTTT
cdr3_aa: CASRGDSLNTEAFF

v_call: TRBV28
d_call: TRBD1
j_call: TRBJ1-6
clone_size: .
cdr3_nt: TGTGCCAGCAGTTTAAGACAGGGTTGGTCACCCCTCCACTTT
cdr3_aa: CASSLRQGWSPLHF

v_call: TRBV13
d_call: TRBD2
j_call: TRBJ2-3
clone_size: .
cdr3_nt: TGTGCCAGCAGCGCCAACGCCCTCCTGGCGGGGGGGCCAACAGATACGCAGTATTTT
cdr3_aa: CASSANALLAGGPTDTQYF

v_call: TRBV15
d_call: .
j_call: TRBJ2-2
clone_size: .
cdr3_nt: TGTGCCACCAGCAGAGGGGGACTTATGAACACCGGGGAGCTGTTTTTT
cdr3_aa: CATSRGGLMNTGELFF

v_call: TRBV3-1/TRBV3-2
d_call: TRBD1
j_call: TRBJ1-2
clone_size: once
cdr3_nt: TGTGCCAGCAGCCTCGGGACAGGGCGCGCCGACGGCTATGGCTACACCTTC
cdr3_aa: CASSLGTGRADGYGYTF

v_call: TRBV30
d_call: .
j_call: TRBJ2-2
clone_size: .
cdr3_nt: TGTGCCTGGGAGCCTCCCCCAGGCACCGGGGAGCTGTTTTTT
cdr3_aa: CAWEPPPGTGELFF

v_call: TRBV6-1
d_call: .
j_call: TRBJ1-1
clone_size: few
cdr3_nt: TGTGCCAGCAGTGAAGCGTTTAGTGTTGGCACTGAAGCTTTCTTT
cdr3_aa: CASSEAFSVGTEAFF

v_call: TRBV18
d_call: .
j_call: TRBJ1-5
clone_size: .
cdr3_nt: TGTGCCAGCTCACCACCCGGTGGTTATAGCAATCAGCCCCAGCATTTT
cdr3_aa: CASSPPGGYSNQPQHF

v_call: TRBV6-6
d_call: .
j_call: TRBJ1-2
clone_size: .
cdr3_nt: TGTGCCAGCAGTCGAACAAGGGAGTACACCTTC
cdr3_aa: CASSRTREYTF

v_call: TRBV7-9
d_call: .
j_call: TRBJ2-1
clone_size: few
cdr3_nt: TGTGCCAGCAGCTTAAACGCGAATGAGCAGTTCTTC
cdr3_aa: CASSLNANEQFF

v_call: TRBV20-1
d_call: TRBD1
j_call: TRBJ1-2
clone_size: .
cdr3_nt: TGCAGTGCTAGTGGAGGGACAGGGGAGACTAACTATGGCTACACCTTC
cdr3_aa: CSASGGTGETNYGYTF

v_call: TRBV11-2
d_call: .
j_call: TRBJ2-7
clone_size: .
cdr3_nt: TGTGCCAGCAGCTCCCCTGGGCTACTCTACGAGCAGTACTTC
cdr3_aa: CASSSPGLLYEQYF

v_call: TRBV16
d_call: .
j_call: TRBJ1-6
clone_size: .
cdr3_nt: TGTGCCAGCAGCCCCGCCCGGGGGAATTCACCCCTCCACTTT
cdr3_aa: CASSPARGNSPLHF

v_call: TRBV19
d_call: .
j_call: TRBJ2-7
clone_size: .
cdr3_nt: TGTGCCAGTAGTATAGAGACAGGATACTACGAGCAGTACTTC
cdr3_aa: CASSIETGYYEQYF

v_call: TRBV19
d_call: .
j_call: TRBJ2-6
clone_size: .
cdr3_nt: TGTGCCAGTGGTGTACAGGGAACTGGGGCCAACGTCCTGACTTTC
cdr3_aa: CASGVQGTGANVLTF

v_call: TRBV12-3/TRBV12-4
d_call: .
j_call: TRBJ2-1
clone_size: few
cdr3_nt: TGTGCCAGCAGTTCGCAGGACTACAATGAGCAGTTCTTC
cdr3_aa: CASSSQDYNEQFF

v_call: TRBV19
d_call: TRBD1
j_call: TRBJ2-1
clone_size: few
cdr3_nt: TGTGCCAGTAGTATAGATCAAGGACAGGGAATGGATGAGCAGTTCTTC
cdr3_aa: CASSIDQGQGMDEQFF

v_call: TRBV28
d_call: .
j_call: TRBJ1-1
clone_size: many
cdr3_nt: TGTGCCAGCAGTCCCGTGGGGGGCACTGAAGCTTTCTTT
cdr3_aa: CASSPVGGTEAFF